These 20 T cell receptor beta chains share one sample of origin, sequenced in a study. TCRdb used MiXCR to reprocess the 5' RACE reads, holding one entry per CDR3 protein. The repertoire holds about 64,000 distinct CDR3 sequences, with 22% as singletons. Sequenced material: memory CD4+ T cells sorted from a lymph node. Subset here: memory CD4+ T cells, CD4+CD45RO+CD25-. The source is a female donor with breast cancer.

The CDR3: CASSHPGGRSPLHF. DNA of the CDR3: TGTGCCAGCAGCCACCCGGGGGGCCGCTCACCCCTCCACTTT. The chain has TRBV5-4 and TRBJ1-6, with D perhaps matching TRBD1 (6 bases). Trimming removed 4 bases from V and 10 bases from J, with 15 bases in between. CDR3 size: 14 residues. Germline V gene lookup returns CDR1 SGHNT and CDR2 YYREEE (reference sequence).

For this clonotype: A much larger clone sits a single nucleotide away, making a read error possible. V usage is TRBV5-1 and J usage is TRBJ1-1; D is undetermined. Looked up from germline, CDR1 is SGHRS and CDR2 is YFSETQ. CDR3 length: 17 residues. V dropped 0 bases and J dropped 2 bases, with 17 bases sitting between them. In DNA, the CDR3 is TGCGCCAGCAGCTTGGGTGTTGGGCCAGGAGAAAACACTGAAGCTTTCTTT. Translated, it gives CASSLGVGPGENTEAFF.

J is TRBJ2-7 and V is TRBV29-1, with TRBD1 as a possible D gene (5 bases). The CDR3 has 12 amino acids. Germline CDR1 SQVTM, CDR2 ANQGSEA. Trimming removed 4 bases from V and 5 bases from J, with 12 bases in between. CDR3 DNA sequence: TGCAGCGTTGGAATGAGCAGGGACGAGCAGTACTTC. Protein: CSVGMSRDEQYF.

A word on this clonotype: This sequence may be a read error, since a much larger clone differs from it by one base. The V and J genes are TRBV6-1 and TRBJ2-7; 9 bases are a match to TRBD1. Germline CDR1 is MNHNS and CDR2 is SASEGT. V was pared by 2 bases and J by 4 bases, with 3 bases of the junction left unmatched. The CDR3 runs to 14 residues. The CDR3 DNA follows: TGTGCCAGCAGTGAACCGGGACAGGGATACGAGCAGTACGTC. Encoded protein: CASSEPGQGYEQYV.

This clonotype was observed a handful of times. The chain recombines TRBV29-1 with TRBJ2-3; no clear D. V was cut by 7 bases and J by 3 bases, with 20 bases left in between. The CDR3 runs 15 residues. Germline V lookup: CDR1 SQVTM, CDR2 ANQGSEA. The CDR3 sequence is CSGFTGPAVTDTQYF. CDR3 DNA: TGCAGCGGCTTCACGGGTCCTGCTGTTACAGATACGCAGTATTTT.

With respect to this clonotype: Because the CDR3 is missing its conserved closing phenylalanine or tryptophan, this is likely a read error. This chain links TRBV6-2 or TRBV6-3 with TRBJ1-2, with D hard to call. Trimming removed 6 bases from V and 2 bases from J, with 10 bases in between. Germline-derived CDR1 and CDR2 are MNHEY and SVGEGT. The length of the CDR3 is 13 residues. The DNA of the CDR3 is TGTGCCAGCAGCACCGACGGGAACTATGGCTACACCATC. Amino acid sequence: CASSTDGNYGYTI.

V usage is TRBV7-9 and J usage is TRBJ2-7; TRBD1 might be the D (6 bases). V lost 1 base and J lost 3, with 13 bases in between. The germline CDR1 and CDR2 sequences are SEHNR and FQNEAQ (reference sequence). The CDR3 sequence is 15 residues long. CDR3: CASSLVSRGFYEQYF. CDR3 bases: TGTGCCAGCAGCTTAGTCTCGAGGGGGTTCTACGAGCAGTACTTC.

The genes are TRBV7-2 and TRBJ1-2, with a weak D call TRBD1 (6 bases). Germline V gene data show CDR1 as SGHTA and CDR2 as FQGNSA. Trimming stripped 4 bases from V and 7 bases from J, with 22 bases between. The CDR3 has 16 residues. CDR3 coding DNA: TGTGCCAGCAGCTCTCGACAGAATCGAGGGGGTAGTGGCTACACCTTC. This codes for CASSSRQNRGGSGYTF.

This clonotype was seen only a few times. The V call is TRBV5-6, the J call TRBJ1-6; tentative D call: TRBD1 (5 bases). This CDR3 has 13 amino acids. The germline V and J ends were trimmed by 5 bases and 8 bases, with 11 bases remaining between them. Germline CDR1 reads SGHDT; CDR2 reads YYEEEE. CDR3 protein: CASSRGADSPLHF. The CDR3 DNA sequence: TGTGCCAGCAGTAGGGGCGCAGATTCACCCCTCCACTTT.

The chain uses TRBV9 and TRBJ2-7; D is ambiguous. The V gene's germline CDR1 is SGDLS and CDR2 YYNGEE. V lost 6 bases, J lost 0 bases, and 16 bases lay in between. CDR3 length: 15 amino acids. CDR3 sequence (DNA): TGTGCCAGCACGCCGGCCCCGGGCGCCTCCTACGAGCAGTACTTC. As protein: CASTPAPGASYEQYF. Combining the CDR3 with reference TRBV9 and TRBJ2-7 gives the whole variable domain DSGVTQTPKHLITATGQRVTLRCSPRSGDLSVYWYQQSLDQGLQFLIQYYNGEERAKGNILERFSAQQFPDLHSELNLSSLELGDSALYFCASTPAPGASYEQYFGPGTRLTVT.

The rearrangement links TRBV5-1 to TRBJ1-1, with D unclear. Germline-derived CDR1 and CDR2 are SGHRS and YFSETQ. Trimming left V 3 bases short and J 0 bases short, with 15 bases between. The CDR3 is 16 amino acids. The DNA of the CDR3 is TGCGCCAGCAGCTCCCTAGGAGGGAGGATGAACACTGAAGCTTTCTTT. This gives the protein CASSSLGGRMNTEAFF.

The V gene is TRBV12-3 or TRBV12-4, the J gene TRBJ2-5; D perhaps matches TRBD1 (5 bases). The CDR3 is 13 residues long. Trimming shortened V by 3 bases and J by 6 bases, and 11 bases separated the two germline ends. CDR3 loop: CASSLNRWQTQYF. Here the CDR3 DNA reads TGTGCCAGCAGTTTGAACAGGTGGCAGACCCAGTACTTC.

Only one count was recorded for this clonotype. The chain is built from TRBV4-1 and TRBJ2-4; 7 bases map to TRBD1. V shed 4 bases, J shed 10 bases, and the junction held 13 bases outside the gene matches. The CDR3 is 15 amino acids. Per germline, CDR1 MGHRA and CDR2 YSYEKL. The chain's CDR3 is CASSRGQDKDAIQYF. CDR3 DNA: TGCGCCAGCAGCCGAGGACAGGACAAGGATGCGATTCAGTACTTC.

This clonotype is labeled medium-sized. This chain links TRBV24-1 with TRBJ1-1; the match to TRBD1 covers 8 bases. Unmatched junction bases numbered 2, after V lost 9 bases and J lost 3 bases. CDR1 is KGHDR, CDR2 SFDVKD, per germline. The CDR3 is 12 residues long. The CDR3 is CATADRDTEAFF. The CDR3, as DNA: TGTGCCACCGCGGACAGGGACACTGAAGCTTTCTTT.

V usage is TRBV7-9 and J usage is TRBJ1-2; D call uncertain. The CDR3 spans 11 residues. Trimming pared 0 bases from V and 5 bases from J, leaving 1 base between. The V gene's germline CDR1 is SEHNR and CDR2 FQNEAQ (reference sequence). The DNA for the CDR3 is TGTGCCAGCAGCTTAGCGTATGGCTACACCTTC. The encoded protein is CASSLAYGYTF.

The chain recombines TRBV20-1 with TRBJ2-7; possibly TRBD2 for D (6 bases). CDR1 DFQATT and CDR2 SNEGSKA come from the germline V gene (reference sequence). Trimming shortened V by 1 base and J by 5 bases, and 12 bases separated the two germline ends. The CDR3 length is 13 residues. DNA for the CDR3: TGCAGTGCTAGAGGGGGGGTTCGAAACGAGCAGTACTTC. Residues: CSARGGVRNEQYF.

For the CDR3, the DNA is TGCGCCAGCAGCTTGACAACAGGGATACCAACTAATGAAAAACTGTTTTTT. Its protein is CASSLTTGIPTNEKLFF. V is TRBV5-1 and J is TRBJ1-4, with D perhaps matching TRBD1 (6 bases). The germline V and J ends were trimmed by 1 base and 0 bases, with 13 bases remaining between them. This CDR3 is built from 17 residues. Germline CDR1 reads SGHRS; CDR2 reads YFSETQ.

The CDR3 DNA sequence: TGTGCCAGCAGCTTATACGGGACAGCCTCCTACGAGCAGTACTTC. This translates into CASSLYGTASYEQYF. The chain uses TRBV11-2 and TRBJ2-7, with 7 bases fitting TRBD1. The V gene end was trimmed by 2 bases and the J gene end by 0 bases; junction bases not matched to a gene: 4. The length of the CDR3 is 15 residues. Germline-derived CDR1 and CDR2 are SGHAT and FQNNGV.

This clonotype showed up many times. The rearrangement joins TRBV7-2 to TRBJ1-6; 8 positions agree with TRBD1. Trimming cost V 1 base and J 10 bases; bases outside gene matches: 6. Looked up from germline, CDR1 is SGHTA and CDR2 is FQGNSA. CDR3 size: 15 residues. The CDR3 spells CASSLGGTGESPLHF. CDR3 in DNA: TGTGCCAGCAGCTTAGGAGGGACAGGTGAATCACCCCTCCACTTT.

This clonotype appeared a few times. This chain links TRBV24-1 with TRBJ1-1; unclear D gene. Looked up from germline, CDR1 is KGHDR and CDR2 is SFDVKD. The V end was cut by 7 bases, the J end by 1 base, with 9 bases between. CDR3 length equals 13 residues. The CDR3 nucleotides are TGTGCCACCAGCCGGGCATCGAACACTGAAGCTTTCTTT. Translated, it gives CATSRASNTEAFF.